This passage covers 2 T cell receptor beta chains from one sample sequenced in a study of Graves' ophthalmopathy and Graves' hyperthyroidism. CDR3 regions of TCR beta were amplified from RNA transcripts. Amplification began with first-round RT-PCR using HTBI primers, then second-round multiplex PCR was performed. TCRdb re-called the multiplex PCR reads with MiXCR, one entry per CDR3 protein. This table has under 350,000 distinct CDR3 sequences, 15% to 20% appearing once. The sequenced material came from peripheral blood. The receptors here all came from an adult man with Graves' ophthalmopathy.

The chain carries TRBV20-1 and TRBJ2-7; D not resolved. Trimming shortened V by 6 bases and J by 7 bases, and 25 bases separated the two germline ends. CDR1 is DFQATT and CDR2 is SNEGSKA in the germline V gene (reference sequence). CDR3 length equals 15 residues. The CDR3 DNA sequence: TGCAGTGCACTGCGCGCTGGGGTATCGGCTGAGGAGCAGTACTTC. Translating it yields CSALRAGVSAEEQYF.

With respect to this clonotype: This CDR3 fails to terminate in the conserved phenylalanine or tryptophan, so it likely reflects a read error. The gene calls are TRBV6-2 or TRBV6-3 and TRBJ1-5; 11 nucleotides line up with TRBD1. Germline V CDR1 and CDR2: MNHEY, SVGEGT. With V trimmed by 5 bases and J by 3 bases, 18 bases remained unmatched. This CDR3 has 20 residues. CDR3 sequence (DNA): TGTGCCAGCAGTCCTGGGACAGGGGGGCGCAGTCGGGGCTCCAATCAGCCCCAGCATTCT. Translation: CASSPGTGGRSRGSNQPQHS.